This is a list of T cell receptor beta chains from one sample in a study of blood T cell repertoires in COVID-19. Profiling relied on immunoSEQ multiplex PCR, and the TCRdb table lists in-frame clones only, not all of them. This repertoire shows 200,000 to 250,000 clones, around 83% found once; its top ten account for 5.2%. What was sequenced was peripheral blood. The receptor source for this set is a woman aged 70 to 79 with COVID-19, enrolled during active disease. Both conserved end residues are part of each CDR3. A D gene is named only where the DNA matches it firmly. Size is omitted from some rows. Given values are once, few, many or a class for expanded clones.

v_gene: TRBV7-9; abundance: .; d_gene: TRBD2; j_gene: TRBJ2-2; CDR3nt: TGTGCCAGCAGCCCCGATATGCAGCGGGGCGGGGAGCTGTTTTTT; CDR3aa: CASSPDMQRGGELFF
v_gene: TRBV2; abundance: .; d_gene: TRBD2; j_gene: TRBJ2-7; CDR3nt: TGTGCCAGCAGTGCCCGGGGGGTAGCGGGAGGGCCCGAGCAGTACTTC; CDR3aa: CASSARGVAGGPEQYF
v_gene: TRBV24-1; abundance: once; d_gene: .; j_gene: TRBJ1-2; CDR3nt: TGTGCCACCAGTGACCACCGAGGGCATGGCTACACCTTC; CDR3aa: CATSDHRGHGYTF
v_gene: TRBV28; abundance: .; d_gene: .; j_gene: TRBJ2-1; CDR3nt: TGTGCCAGCAGTTTAATCCGACAACCGGCTGGTGAGCAGTTCTTC; CDR3aa: CASSLIRQPAGEQFF
v_gene: TRBV21-1; abundance: .; d_gene: .; j_gene: TRBJ1-1; CDR3nt: TGTGCCAGCAGCAAAGCCGGAAATTTGGACAGGCTAAACACTGAAGCTTTCTTT; CDR3aa: CASSKAGNLDRLNTEAFF
v_gene: TRBV29-1; abundance: few; d_gene: TRBD2; j_gene: TRBJ2-1; CDR3nt: TGCAGCGCGGGACTAGCGGGAGGGGGCAATGAGCAGTTCTTC; CDR3aa: CSAGLAGGGNEQFF
v_gene: TRBV12-3/TRBV12-4; abundance: .; d_gene: .; j_gene: TRBJ1-2; CDR3nt: TGTGCCAGCAGTTTTGGGAGGGCCTATGGCTACACCTTC; CDR3aa: CASSFGRAYGYTF
v_gene: TRBV3-1/TRBV3-2; abundance: .; d_gene: TRBD1; j_gene: TRBJ1-1; CDR3nt: TGTGCCAGCAGCCAAGAGGGGCCCCCGACAGGGAGCGGTGAAGCTTTCTTT; CDR3aa: CASSQEGPPTGSGEAFF
v_gene: TRBV2; abundance: .; d_gene: .; j_gene: TRBJ2-3; CDR3nt: TGTGCCAGCAGCCTCAGGTGGGGAGCTGTGGCAGATACGCAGTATTTT; CDR3aa: CASSLRWGAVADTQYF
v_gene: TRBV3-1/TRBV3-2; abundance: .; d_gene: .; j_gene: TRBJ1-1; CDR3nt: TGTGCCAGCAGCCAAAGCCGGGGGACTGAAGCTTTCTTT; CDR3aa: CASSQSRGTEAFF
v_gene: TRBV28; abundance: .; d_gene: TRBD2; j_gene: TRBJ2-1; CDR3nt: TGTGCCAGCAGTTTGAGTCCGACTAGCGGGAAAGAGGCTCATGAGCAGTTCTTC; CDR3aa: CASSLSPTSGKEAHEQFF
v_gene: TRBV24-1; abundance: .; d_gene: TRBD2; j_gene: TRBJ2-5; CDR3nt: TGTGCCACCAGTGATACCGGGACGGGGGGAGAGACCCAGTACTTC; CDR3aa: CATSDTGTGGETQYF
v_gene: TRBV11-1; abundance: .; d_gene: .; j_gene: TRBJ2-7; CDR3nt: TGTGCCAGCAGCTTACAGGGATACGAGCAGTACTTC; CDR3aa: CASSLQGYEQYF
v_gene: TRBV19; abundance: .; d_gene: .; j_gene: TRBJ2-6; CDR3nt: TGTGCCAGTAGTCGAGGATCCTCCTCTGGGGCCAACGTCCTGACTTTC; CDR3aa: CASSRGSSSGANVLTF